The 2 T cell receptor beta chains below were found in one sample sequenced in a study of regulatory T cells in long-lasting Graves disease. Time point specified: newly diagnosed GD, antithyroid drugs for less than 3 months. From PBMCs, RNA was extracted and then used to make the TCR library. Building of the TCR beta libraries involved iRepertoire HTBI primers and Arm-PCR of CDR3 regions. A single record per CDR3 protein comes from TCRdb applying MiXCR to the multiplex PCR reads. Of about 400,000 distinct CDR3 sequences in the sample, about 14% were seen once. Sequencing was performed on peripheral blood mononuclear cells (PBMCs), taken at new diagnosis, from a patient treated with antithyroid drugs. These receptor sequences come from a female donor with Graves disease.

This clonotype was counted ten times or more. The rearrangement links TRBV20-1 to TRBJ2-1; possibly TRBD1 for D (5 bases). This CDR3 has 12 amino acids. V dropped 4 bases and J dropped 7 bases, with 11 bases sitting between them. From germline, CDR1 is DFQATT and CDR2 SNEGSKA (reference sequence). For the CDR3, the DNA is TGCAGTGCTATGGCAGGGATGAATGAGCAGTTCTTC. It yields the protein CSAMAGMNEQFF.

This clonotype was counted at least ten times. J is TRBJ2-7 and V is TRBV5-8, with D hard to call. CDR3 length equals 12 residues. V lost 5 bases, J lost 4 bases, and 10 bases lay in between. CDR1 is SGHTS, CDR2 YDEGEE, per germline. For the CDR3, the DNA is TGTGCCAGCAGGGGCTTTGGATACGAGCAGTACTTC. The encoded protein is CASRGFGYEQYF. Full variable domain (missing parts from reference TRBV5-8 and TRBJ2-7): EAGVTQSPTHLIKTRGQQATLRCSPISGHTSVYWYQQALGLGLQFLLWYDEGEERNRGNFPPRFSGRQFPNYSSELNVNALELEDSALYLCASRGFGYEQYFGPGTRLTVT.